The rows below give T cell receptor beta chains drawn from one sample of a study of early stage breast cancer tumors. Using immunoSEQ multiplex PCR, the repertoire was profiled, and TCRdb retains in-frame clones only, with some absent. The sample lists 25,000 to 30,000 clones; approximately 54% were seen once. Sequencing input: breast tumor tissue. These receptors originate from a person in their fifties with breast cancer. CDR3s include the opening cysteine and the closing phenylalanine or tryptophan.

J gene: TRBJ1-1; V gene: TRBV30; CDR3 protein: CAWSYRGGEMNTEAFF
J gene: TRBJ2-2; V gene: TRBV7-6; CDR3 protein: CASSLGTGELFF
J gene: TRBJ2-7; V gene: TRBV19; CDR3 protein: CASTQLGTVSYEQYF
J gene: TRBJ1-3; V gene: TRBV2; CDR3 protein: CASSGRNSGNTIYF
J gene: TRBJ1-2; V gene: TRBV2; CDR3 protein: CASRGTGQGYTF
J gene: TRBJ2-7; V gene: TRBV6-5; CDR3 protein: CASSYFELAASYEQYF
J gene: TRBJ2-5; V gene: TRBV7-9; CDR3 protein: CASSLDAGVGETQYF
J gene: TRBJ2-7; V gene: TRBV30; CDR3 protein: CAWGRDMAYEQYF
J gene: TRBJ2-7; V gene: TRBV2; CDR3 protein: CASSESSDECF
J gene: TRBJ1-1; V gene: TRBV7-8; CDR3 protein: CASSPAGKNTEAFF
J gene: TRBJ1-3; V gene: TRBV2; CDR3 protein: CASSEDKGNTIYF
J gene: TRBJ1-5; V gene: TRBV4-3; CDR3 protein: CASSQDPITGLLSNQPQHF
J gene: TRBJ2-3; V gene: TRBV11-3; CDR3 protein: CASSLGSTDTQYF
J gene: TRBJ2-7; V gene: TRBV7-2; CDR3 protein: CASSLAGWDGDEQYF
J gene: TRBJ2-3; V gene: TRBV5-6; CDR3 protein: CASSLQGGPSTDTQYF
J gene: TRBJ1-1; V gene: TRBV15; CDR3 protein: CATSRDIGNTEAFF
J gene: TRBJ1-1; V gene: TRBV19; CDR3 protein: CASSPRQMNTEAFF
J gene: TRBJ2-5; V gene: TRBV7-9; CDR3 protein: CASSLGLAGETQYF
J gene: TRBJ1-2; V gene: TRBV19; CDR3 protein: CASSIIRGNYGYTF
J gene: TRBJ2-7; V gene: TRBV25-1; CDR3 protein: CASSDLLDRGRVYEQYF
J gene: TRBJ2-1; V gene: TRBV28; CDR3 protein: CASSFGGSSDEQFF
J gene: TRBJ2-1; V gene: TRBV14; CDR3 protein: CASSRLAGGSYNEQFF
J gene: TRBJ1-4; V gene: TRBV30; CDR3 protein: CAWSAYDRGQEKLFF
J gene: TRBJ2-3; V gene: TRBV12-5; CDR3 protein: CASGLVLAGGTDTQYF
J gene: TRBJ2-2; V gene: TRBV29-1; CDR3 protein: CSVGQGGYTGELFF
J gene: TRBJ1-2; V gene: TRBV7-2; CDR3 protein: CASSKPQGGGYGYTF
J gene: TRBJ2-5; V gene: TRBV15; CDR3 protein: CATSRDRRAGGETQYF
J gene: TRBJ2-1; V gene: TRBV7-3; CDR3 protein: CASSLDRLAGGPGEQFF
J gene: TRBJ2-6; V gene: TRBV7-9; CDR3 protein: CASSLNQGPNVLTF
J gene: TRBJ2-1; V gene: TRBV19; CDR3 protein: CASSTGLAGGPGNEQFF
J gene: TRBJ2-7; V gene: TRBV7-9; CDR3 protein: CASGGNSYEQYF
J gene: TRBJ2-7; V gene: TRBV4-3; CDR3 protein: CASSHVLANEQYF
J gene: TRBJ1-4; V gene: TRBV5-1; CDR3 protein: CASSLEGDNEKLFF
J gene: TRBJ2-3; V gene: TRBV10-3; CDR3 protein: CAISEWGTRVTDTQYF
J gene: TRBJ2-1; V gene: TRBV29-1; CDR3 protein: CSAEGGLAEPNEQFF
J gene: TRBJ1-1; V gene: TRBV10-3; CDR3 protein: CAISSGQGDYEAFF
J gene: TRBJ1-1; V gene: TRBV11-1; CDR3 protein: CASSPETNTEAFF
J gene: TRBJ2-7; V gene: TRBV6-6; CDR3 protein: CASSPRDRGNEQYF
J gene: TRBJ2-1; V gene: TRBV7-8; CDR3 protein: CASSLAEGGYNEQFF
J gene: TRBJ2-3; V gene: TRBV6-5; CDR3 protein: CASSYSTGGIRDTQYF
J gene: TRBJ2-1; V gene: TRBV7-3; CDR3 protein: CASSLDLIDSQYNEQFF
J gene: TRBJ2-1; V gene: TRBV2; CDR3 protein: CASSALGGGPGEQFF
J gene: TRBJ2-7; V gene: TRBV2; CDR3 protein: CASSETYEQYF
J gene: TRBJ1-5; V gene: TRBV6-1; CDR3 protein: CASSLGGGSQPQHF
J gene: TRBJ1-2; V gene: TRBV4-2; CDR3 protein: CASSQVMEYGYTF
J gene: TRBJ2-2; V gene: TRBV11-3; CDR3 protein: CASSLAAGELFF
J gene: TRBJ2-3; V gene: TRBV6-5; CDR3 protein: CASSYPSGRGTDTQYF
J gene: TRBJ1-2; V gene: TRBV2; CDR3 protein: CASSVNYGYTF
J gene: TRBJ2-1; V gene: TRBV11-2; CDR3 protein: CATLAGGHYEQFF
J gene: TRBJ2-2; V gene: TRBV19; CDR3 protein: CASSKAVINTGELFF
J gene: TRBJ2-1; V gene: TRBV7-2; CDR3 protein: CASSLGLADYNEQFF
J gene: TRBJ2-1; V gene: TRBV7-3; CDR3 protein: CASSSPLAGVGNEQFF
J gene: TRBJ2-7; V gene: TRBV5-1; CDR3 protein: CASSDPGVDEQYF
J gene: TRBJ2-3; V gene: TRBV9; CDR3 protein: CASSVETSGSDTQYF
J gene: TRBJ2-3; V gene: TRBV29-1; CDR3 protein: CSVGEGTDTQYF